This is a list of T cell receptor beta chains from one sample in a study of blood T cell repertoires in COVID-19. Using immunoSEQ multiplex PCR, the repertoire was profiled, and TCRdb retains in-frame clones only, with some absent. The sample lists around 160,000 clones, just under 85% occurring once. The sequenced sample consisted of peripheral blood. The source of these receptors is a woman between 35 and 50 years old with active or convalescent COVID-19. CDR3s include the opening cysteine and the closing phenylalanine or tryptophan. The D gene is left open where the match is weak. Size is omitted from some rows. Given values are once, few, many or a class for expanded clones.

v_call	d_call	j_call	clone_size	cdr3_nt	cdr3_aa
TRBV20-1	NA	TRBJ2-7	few	TGCAGTGCTAGTATAGGGGGTGGACCCTACGAGCAGTACTTC	CSASIGGGPYEQYF
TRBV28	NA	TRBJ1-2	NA	TGTGCCAGCAGTTTATTCCCCATCGCGGATAACTATGGCTACACCTTC	CASSLFPIADNYGYTF
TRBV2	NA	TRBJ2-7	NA	TGTGCCAGCCGGTGGACTCAAAGCTCCTACGAGCAGTACTTC	CASRWTQSSYEQYF
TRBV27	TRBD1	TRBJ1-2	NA	TGTGCCAGCAGTTTACCGACAGGGTATGGCTACACCTTC	CASSLPTGYGYTF
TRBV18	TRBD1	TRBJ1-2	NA	TGTGCCAGCTCTCTGGGACAGAGCTATGGCTACACCTTC	CASSLGQSYGYTF
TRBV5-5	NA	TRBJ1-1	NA	TGTGCCAGCAGCCGGACATCGAACACTGAAGCTTTCTTT	CASSRTSNTEAFF
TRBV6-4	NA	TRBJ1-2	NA	TGTGCCAGCAGTGACTCGAGTCGGGGGGCGCGGTATGGCTACACCTTC	CASSDSSRGARYGYTF
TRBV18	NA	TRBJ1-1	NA	TGTGCCAGCTCACCTTGGGGGCAGGACACTGAAGCTTTCTTT	CASSPWGQDTEAFF
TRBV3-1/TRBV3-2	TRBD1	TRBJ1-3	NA	TGTGCCAGCAGAGGGACAGCTGGAAACACCATATATTTT	CASRGTAGNTIYF
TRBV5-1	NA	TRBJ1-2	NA	TGCGCCAGCAGCTTGTCCGGGTGGGGCTACACCTTC	CASSLSGWGYTF
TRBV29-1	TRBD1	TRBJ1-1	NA	TGCAGCGGAAGGGGGCGTACGAGAACTGAAGCTTTCTTT	CSGRGRTRTEAFF
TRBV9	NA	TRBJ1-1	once	TGTGCCAGCAGCGTAGGCGGGGAGAACACTGAAGCTTTCTTT	CASSVGGENTEAFF
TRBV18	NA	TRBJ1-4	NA	TGTGCCAGCTCACTATTGACAGATAATGAAAAACTGTTTTTT	CASSLLTDNEKLFF
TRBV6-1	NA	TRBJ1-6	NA	TGTGCCAGCAGTGAAGGATGGATAGGGAGCTCCTATAATTCACCCCTCCACTTT	CASSEGWIGSSYNSPLHF
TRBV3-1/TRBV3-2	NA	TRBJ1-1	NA	TGTGCCAGCAGCCAGAATCGGGGTGGGGCTGAAGCTTTCTTT	CASSQNRGGAEAFF
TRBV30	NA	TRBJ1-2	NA	TGTGCCTGGAGGGCACAGGGAGGGAACTATGGCTACACCTTC	CAWRAQGGNYGYTF
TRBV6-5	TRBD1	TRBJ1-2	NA	TGTGCCAGCAGAGACAGGGGCGGGTATGGCTACACCTTC	CASRDRGGYGYTF
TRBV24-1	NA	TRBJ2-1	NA	TGTGCCACCAGTAACCCGCGTGAGCAGTTCTTC	CATSNPREQFF
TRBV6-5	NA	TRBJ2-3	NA	TGTGCCAGCAGGGCTAGCACAGATACGCAGTATTTT	CASRASTDTQYF
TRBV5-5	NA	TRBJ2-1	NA	TGTGCCAGCAGCTTGGGTCCGGGGAACTACAATGAGCAGTTCTTC	CASSLGPGNYNEQFF
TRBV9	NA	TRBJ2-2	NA	TGTGCCAGCAGCGTAGCCCCCCGAGTTACCGGGGAGCTGTTTTTT	CASSVAPRVTGELFF
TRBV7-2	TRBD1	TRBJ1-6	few	TGTGCCAGCAGCTTACGGGACAGGGCTTCACCCCTCCACTTT	CASSLRDRASPLHF
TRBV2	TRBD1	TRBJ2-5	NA	TGTGCCAGCCCGGGACAGCAAGAGACCCAGTACTTC	CASPGQQETQYF
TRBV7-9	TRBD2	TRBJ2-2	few	TGTGCCAGCAGCTTAGAAGGGAGCGGGAGGAGGACCGGGGAGCTGTTTTTT	CASSLEGSGRRTGELFF
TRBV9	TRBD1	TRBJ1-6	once	TGTGCCAGCAGGACAGGGGGCAGTGATTCACCCCTCCACTTT	CASRTGGSDSPLHF
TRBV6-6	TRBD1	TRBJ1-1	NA	TGTGCCAGCAGTTCGGGACAGCGGAACACTGAAGCTTTCTTT	CASSSGQRNTEAFF
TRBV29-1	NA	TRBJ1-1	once	TGCAGCACGGCGCGGTTGGGGGCCACTGAAGCTTTCTTT	CSTARLGATEAFF
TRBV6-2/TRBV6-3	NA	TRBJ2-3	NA	TGTGCCAGCAGTTACTTTGGCGGGACAGATACGCAGTATTTT	CASSYFGGTDTQYF
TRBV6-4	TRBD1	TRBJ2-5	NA	TGTGCCAGCATCTATACCGGGACAGGGCAAGAGACCCAGTACTTC	CASIYTGTGQETQYF
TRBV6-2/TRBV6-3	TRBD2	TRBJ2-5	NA	TGTGCCAGCAGTTACCTTAGTAGCGGGAAAGAGACCCAGTACTTC	CASSYLSSGKETQYF
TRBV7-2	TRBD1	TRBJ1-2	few	TGTGCCAGCAGCCTGGACAGGGGCTATGGCTACACCTTC	CASSLDRGYGYTF
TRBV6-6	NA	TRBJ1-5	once	TGTGCCAGCACCACGGGGGGAGGGCAGCCCCAGCATTTT	CASTTGGGQPQHF
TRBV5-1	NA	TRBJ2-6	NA	TGCGCCAGCAACGCGGGGGCAACTGGGGCCAACGTCCTGACTTTC	CASNAGATGANVLTF
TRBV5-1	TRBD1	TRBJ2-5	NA	TGCGCCAGCAGCTTGGGCAGGGGGCAAGAGACCCAGTACTTC	CASSLGRGQETQYF
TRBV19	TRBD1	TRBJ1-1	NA	TGTGCCATTAAGGGACAGTACACTGAAGCTTTCTTT	CAIKGQYTEAFF